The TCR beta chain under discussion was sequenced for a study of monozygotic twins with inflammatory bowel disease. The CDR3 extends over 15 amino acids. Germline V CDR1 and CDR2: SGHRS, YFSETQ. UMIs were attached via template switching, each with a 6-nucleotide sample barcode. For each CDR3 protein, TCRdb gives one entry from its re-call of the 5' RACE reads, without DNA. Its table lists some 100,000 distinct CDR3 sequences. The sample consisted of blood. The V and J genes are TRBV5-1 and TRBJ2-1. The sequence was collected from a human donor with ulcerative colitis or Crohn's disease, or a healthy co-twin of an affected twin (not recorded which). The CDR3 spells CASSLGVGSYNEQFF.